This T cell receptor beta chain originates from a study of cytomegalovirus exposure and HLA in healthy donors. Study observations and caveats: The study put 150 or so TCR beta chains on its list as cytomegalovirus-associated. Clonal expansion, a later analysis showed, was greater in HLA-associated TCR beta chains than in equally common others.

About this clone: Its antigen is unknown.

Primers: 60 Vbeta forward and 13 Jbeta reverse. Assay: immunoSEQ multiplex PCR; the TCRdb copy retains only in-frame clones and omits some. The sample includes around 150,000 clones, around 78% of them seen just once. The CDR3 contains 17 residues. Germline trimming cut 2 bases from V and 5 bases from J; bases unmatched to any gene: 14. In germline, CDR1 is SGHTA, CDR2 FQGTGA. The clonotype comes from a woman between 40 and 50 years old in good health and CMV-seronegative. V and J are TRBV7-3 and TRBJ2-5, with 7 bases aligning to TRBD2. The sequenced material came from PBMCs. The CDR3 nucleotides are TGTGCCAGCAGCTTAGGTCTTGGCGGCGGAGCGGGGGAGACCCAGTACTTC. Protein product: CASSLGLGGGAGETQYF.